This T cell receptor beta chain was identified in a study of cytomegalovirus exposure and HLA in healthy donors. Overall study findings and caveats: Cytomegalovirus-associated TCR beta chains were listed, numbering some 150. For presence/absence analyses, sequencing depth was assumed to be roughly uniform across donors.

As concerns this clone: Antigen unknown.

The germline CDR1 and CDR2 sequences are SGDLS and YYNGEE. Trimming at V came to 4 bases and at J to 3 bases, leaving 10 bases not matched to a gene. The CDR3 runs to 16 residues. The PCR was carried out with 60 Vbeta primers and 13 Jbeta primers. How the authors handled the data: Roughly 80 million unique TCR beta chains, some 11 million shared, were counted in a later analysis. TCRdb's table, derived via immunoSEQ multiplex PCR, lists solely in-frame clones and lacks some. Clone size and V and J calls were adopted from that table, with D and trimming inferred from the DNA. This table has under 120,000 clones, approximately 70% appearing once.

J is TRBJ2-1 and V is TRBV9, with 7 bases matching TRBD2. The sequence came from a man aged 25-45 years in good health and CMV-seropositive. Sample: PBMCs. CDR3 residues: CASSTQSGGGYNEQFF. CDR3 in DNA: TGTGCCAGCAGCACCCAATCTGGCGGGGGCTACAATGAGCAGTTCTTC.